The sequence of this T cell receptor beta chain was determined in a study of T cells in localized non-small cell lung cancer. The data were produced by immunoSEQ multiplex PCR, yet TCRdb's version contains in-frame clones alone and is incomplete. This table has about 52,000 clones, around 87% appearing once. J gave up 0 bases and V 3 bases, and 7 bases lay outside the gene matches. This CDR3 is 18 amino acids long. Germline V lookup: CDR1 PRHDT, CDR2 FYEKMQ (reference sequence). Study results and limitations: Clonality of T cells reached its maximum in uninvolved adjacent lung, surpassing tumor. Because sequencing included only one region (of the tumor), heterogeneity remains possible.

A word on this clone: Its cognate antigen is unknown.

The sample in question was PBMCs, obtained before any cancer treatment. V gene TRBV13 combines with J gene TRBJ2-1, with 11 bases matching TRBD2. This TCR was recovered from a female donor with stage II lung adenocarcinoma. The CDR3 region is CASSLGLAGGSSYNEQFF. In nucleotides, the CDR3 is TGTGCCAGCAGCTTGGGGCTAGCGGGGGGCAGCTCCTACAATGAGCAGTTCTTC.